This T cell receptor beta chain was documented in a study of blood T cell repertoires in COVID-19. Study-level information: Samples of COVID-19 (acute and convalescent) were obtained from the United States, Italy and Spain.

Profiling relied on immunoSEQ multiplex PCR, and the TCRdb table lists in-frame clones only, not all of them. The sample holds fewer than 200,000 clones, 80% to 90% seen once. The V end was cut by 1 base, the J end by 0 bases, with 7 bases between. The V gene's germline CDR1 is SGHTA and CDR2 FQGNSA. The CDR3 runs to 15 residues. This clone was counted between two and nine times. Clinical histories supplied by participants themselves formed the basis of cohort assignment. This TCR was sampled from a woman aged 45 to 65 in a cohort exposed to, infected with or recovered from COVID-19 (not recorded which). The sequenced sample consisted of PBMCs or T cells enriched from blood (not recorded which). This sequence joins TRBV7-2 and TRBJ1-3, with unresolved D. The CDR3 nucleotides read TGTGCCAGCAGCTTAGGACTGGGCTCTGGAAACACCATATATTTT. Translated, it gives CASSLGLGSGNTIYF.